This passage covers 7 T cell receptor beta chains from one sample sequenced in a study of graft-versus-host responses after intestinal transplantation. Sequenced by immunoSEQ multiplex PCR; TCRdb stores in-frame clones only, minus some. Of about 64,000 clones in the sample, roughly 90% were seen once. These receptors have no known antigen. Sequenced here: unstimulated CD8+ T cells sorted from spleen or lymph node cells, sampled before transplant. The receptors stem from a human donor who was the organ donor for an intestinal transplant.

The chain joins TRBV18 to TRBJ1-1, with D possibly being TRBD1 (5 bases). Trimming pared 0 bases from V and 5 bases from J, leaving 13 bases between. The V gene's germline CDR1 is KGHSH and CDR2 LQKENI. CDR3 length: 15 residues. CDR3 in amino acids: CASSPPTVHRTEAFF. The CDR3 DNA reads TGTGCCAGCTCACCACCGACAGTGCATAGAACTGAAGCTTTCTTT.

This clone was observed once. The chain combines TRBV4-3 with TRBJ1-2; no reliable D call. V was shortened by 0 bases and J by 3 bases, with 8 bases between the two germline ends. The germline gives CDR1 LGHNA, CDR2 YSLEER. The CDR3 totals 14 residues. The DNA for the CDR3 is TGCGCCAGCAGCCAAGAGTCAGGCGACTATGGCTACACCTTC. Its translation: CASSQESGDYGYTF.

This clone came up once. V is TRBV11-2 and J is TRBJ2-7; the match to TRBD2 covers 7 bases. Germline values: CDR1 SGHAT, CDR2 FQNNGV. The CDR3 contains 15 residues. The V segment lost 2 bases and the J segment 4 bases; nucleotides outside the gene matches: 8. Written as DNA, the CDR3 is TGTGCCAGCAGCTTATATCGGACTAGTTTTTACGAGCAGTACTTC. Translating gives CASSLYRTSFYEQYF.

This chain joins TRBV27 and TRBJ2-5, with 9 bases identical to TRBD2. The germline CDR1 and CDR2 sequences are MNHEY and SMNVEV (reference sequence). The CDR3 extends over 16 amino acids. J gave up 5 bases and V 4 bases, and 11 bases lay outside the gene matches. The CDR3 nucleotides are TGTGCCAGCAGTTCCCTCCCAGCGGGAGGAATGGAGACCCAGTACTTC. Translated, it gives CASSSLPAGGMETQYF.

The rearrangement uses TRBV29-1 and TRBJ2-7, with 7 bases that match TRBD1. In germline, CDR1 is SQVTM, CDR2 ANQGSEA. The ends lost 2 bases at V and 2 bases at J; junction bases unmatched: 0. The CDR3 spans 12 residues. CDR3 nucleotides: TGCAGCGTTGAAACAGGGGCCTACGAGCAGTACTTC. This gives the protein CSVETGAYEQYF.

V and J are TRBV28 and TRBJ2-1; TRBD2 agrees at 7 bases. From germline, CDR1 is MDHEN and CDR2 SYDVKM. J gave up 8 bases and V 3 bases, and 10 bases lay outside the gene matches. This CDR3 region has 15 residues. The CDR3 DNA reads TGTGCCAGCAGTTTCCCCCGGATAGCGGGCCATGAGCAGTTCTTC. Its protein product is CASSFPRIAGHEQFF.

The chain links TRBV13 to TRBJ2-1, with D possibly TRBD2 on 6 matching bases. V was trimmed by 2 bases and J by 0 bases, leaving 11 bases between them. CDR1 is PRHDT, CDR2 FYEKMQ, per germline (reference sequence). The CDR3 runs 16 residues. CDR3 coding DNA: TGTGCCAGCAGCTTATTGGGAGGTAGCTCCTACAATGAGCAGTTCTTC. This translates into CASSLLGGSSYNEQFF.